This T cell receptor beta chain was retrieved from a study of T cells in Graves' hyperthyroidism and ophthalmopathy. RNA transcripts were the template for amplifying TCR beta CDR3 regions. TCR CDR3 regions were first amplified by RT-PCR with HTBI primers. TCRdb redid the calling of the multiplex PCR reads with MiXCR, one entry per CDR3 protein. The sample consists of hundreds of thousands of distinct CDR3 sequences, 14% of them appearing once. V was pared by 3 bases and J by 0 bases, with 10 bases between. Germline CDR1 and CDR2: SGHRS and YFSETQ. CDR3 length: 15 residues. This clonotype was recorded at least ten times.

This TCR came from a woman between 18 and 29 years old with Graves' hyperthyroidism. This rearrangement joins TRBV5-1 to TRBJ2-1; no firm D call. Sequencing used blood. CDR3 in amino acids: CASSSVRSSYNEQFF. Written as DNA, the CDR3 is TGCGCCAGCAGCTCAGTAAGGAGCTCCTACAATGAGCAGTTCTTC. Supplemented by reference TRBV5-1 and TRBJ2-1, the full variable domain reads KAGVTQTPRYLIKTRGQQVTLSCSPISGHRSVSWYQQTPGQGLQFLFEYFSETQRNKGNFPGRFSGRQFSNSRSEMNVSTLELGDSALYLCASSSVRSSYNEQFFGPGTRLTVL.